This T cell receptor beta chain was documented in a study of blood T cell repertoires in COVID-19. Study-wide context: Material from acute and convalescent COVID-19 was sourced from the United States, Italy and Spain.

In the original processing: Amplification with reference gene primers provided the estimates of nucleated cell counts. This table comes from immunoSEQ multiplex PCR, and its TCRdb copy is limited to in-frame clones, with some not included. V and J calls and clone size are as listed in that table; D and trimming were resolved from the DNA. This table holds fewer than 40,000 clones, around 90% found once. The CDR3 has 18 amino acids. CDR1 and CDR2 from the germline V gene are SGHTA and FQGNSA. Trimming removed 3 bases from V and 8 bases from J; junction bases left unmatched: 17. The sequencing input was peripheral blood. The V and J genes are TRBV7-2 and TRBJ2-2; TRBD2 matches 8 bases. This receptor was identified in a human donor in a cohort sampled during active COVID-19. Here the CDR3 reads CASSFLPELAVPGGELFF. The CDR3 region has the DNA TGTGCCAGCAGCTTCCTCCCCGAACTAGCGGTTCCTGGAGGGGAGCTGTTTTTT.